This T cell receptor beta chain was identified during a study of cytomegalovirus exposure and HLA in healthy donors. The study's findings and limits: A few of the chains that were CMV-associated were confirmed in vitro to be specific for CMV antigens.

PCR used 60 Vbeta primers and 13 Jbeta primers. The data were produced by immunoSEQ multiplex PCR, yet TCRdb's version contains in-frame clones alone and is incomplete. This table holds 120,000 or so clones, less than 85% found once. To note about this clone: The antigen is not known.

The TCR was taken from a female donor in good health and CMV-seronegative. Material for sequencing was PBMCs.

The CDR3 DNA reads as TGCGCCAGCAGTCCAGACAGGGTCAATCAGCCCCAGCATTTT. This encodes CASSPDRVNQPQHF. J is TRBJ1-5 and V is TRBV10-1, with TRBD1 identical over 7 bases. The V and J ends lost 5 bases and 3 bases, in that order; junction bases with no gene match: 4. The CDR3 has 14 amino acids. Germline CDR1 reads WNHNN; CDR2 reads SYGVQD (reference sequence).